This record concerns one TCR beta chain sequence. Its binding antigen is unknown. No quality values exist for individual bases; no much larger clone is one base distant. The cohort consisted of hundreds of healthy bone marrow donors. At the time of sampling, every cohort member was nominally healthy, though immune exposures that went unrecorded were likely present. The donor tested CMV seropositive and was one of the 289 seropositive cohort members. A peripheral blood sample was provided by each donor, and peripheral blood mononuclear cells were used for TCR beta sequencing. Genomic DNA was extracted from the blood cell samples with the Qiagen DNeasy Blood Extraction Kit. This record comes from a study of cytomegalovirus exposure and HLA in healthy donors (dated by TCRdb to between 2016 and 2019). With regard to the full study: An earlier analysis of 587 of the donors reported approximately 300 Gb of sequence data and 117 million unique TCR beta sequences obtained from about 179 million T cells. Approximately 300 gigabases of sequencing data and about 92 million unique TCR sequences made up an early release that covered approximately 700 HLA-typed donors. Among the roughly 390 genotyped donors, more than 70% belonged to the genetic ancestry cluster associated with self-reported Caucasian donors. The study aimed to test whether signatures of past pathogen exposure could be identified by cataloging public T cell receptors. The T cell repertoires of roughly 660 subjects were profiled by immunosequencing and related to cytomegalovirus serostatus. A separate validation cohort of some 130 different subjects was used in addition to the approximately 610-subject first cohort. High-throughput TCR immunosequencing, statistical association of individual TCRs with disease status, and machine learning were combined to predict cytomegalovirus infection status. To study patterns of TCR occurrence, a later analysis re-analyzed previously published TCR beta repertoires from 650 to 750 donors and added high-resolution HLA genotyping. In the later analysis, no new phenotypic data were used to find candidate immune exposures; instead, reliance was placed on TCR beta sequences and their occurrence across donors. An earlier analysis of around 640 of the donors used high-throughput TCR beta sequencing to judge whether each TCR beta V gene segment behaved as functional or pseudogenic. Donor age, sex, ethnicity and CMV serostatus were compiled together with the repertoire data. A later genetic analysis used genome-wide SNP genotypes for about 55% of the 666 donors, treating that subset as a discovery cohort. All discovery cohort repertoires had been generated on a single sequencing platform. HLA typing covered class I and class II loci at four-digit resolution. Typing coverage varied by locus: roughly 629-640 donors for A, B, C, DRB1 and DQB1; under 550 for DQA1; over 600 for DPA1; approximately 450 for DPB1. Roughly 5 DR-DQ haplotypes were handled as single units for association and clustering because linkage in the cohort was strong. On average, approximately 250,000 unique TCR beta nucleotide sequences were sequenced per donor among 350 to 400 genotyped donors of the cohort, with 15% to 20% of those sequences being non-productive. Results the study describes overall, beyond this receptor: Most TCR sequences were observed very rarely across donors, whereas some public TCRs were present in many individuals. Strong co-occurrence of HLA alleles, especially DR and DQ, made assigning TCR associations to individual alleles difficult. Linkage disequilibrium might explain the correlated functional status among segregating V segments, but an unknown experimental factor could not be excluded. According to a later analysis, most CMV-associated TCR beta chains appeared to be HLA-restricted, and the HLA associations seemed to be driven largely by CMV exposure. In this cohort, only TCR beta chains were sequenced, and detectable features were limited by the absence of alpha or paired-chain data. Compared with the approximately 720-donor mean, donors in an Asian-associated ancestry cluster had fewer N-insertions in productive TCRs, according to a later genetic analysis. A later analysis found that HLA-associated TCR beta chains were more clonally expanded and had lower generation probabilities than equally common non-associated chains. Immune exposure information for the cohort was limited to CMV serostatus. According to a later analysis, TCR association rates differed among HLA loci, with DRB1 alleles showing the most associated TCRs and HLA-C alleles showing the fewest. Over 15 rarely observed V segments, including chromosome 9 orphons, were excluded from the earlier analysis of a few hundred of the donors because counts were too low. Roughly uniform sequencing depth across donors was assumed in presence/absence analyses, although this assumption may not hold. A later analysis associated about 17,000 TCR beta sequences with specific HLA alleles at a false discovery rate of 0.05. The 87-base-pair reads could not distinguish some IMGT-functional V segments, including TRBV6-2 and TRBV6-3, so those segments were excluded. A few of the identified cytomegalovirus-associated TCR beta chains were confirmed in vitro to be specific for cytomegalovirus antigens. A cluster of highly shared sequence variants was judged likely to represent a technical artifact of the sequencing pipeline. V-gene and J-gene trimming of TCR beta chains was associated with a missense DCLRE1C variant in a later genetic analysis, and the association was replicated in an independent cohort. A later analysis reported that several top co-occurrence clusters appeared linked to parvovirus B19, influenza, CMV and Epstein-Barr virus. The classifier was reported to diagnose cytomegalovirus status with high specificity and sensitivity in both the original cohort and the validation cohort. A further reported finding was that TCR beta sequences accurately predicted the HLA-A and HLA-B alleles for most subjects in the first cohort. HLA typing was unavailable for some donors at each locus, so association tests used only the typed subset. According to the authors, the approach could potentially be generalized to other disease states and immunological phenotypes. A total of roughly 160 TCR beta chains were listed by the study as associated with cytomegalovirus. Broadly in line with IMGT annotations, most TCR beta V segments showed up in productive rearrangements about 87% or about 30% of the time in an earlier analysis of around 550 of the donors.

Per the germline V gene, SGHTA is the CDR1 and FQGTGA is the CDR2. V sheds 11 bases and J sheds 3 bases, leaving 14 bases between their ends. From cysteine to phenylalanine, the CDR3 is 13 amino acids long. Only the CDR3 part of the read is kept: 39 bases, read in frame from the first base. Library prep was done by the immunoSEQ multiplex PCR assay. For the multiplex PCR, a mixture combining 60 forward primers for TCR Vbeta segments and 13 reverse primers for TCR Jbeta segments was used. The CDR3 region of rearranged TCR beta genes was amplified from genomic DNA with a multiplex PCR assay. The Illumina HiSeq System was used to sequence the amplified TCR beta libraries as 87-base-pair reads. The original pipeline was this. Across the 700 or so repertoires, a later analysis counted some 81 million unique TCR beta chains, 9 million to 14 million of which were shared by at least two donors. To remove PCR and sequencing errors, raw reads were error-corrected and collapsed into unique sequences using a nearest-neighbor algorithm that merged closely related sequences. To assign V, D and J gene segments, CDR3 sequences were aligned to IMGT reference sequences. For a sequence to be retained, a match of at least six nucleotides to both a V gene segment and a J gene segment was required. A rearrangement counted as productive if the CDR3 had no stop codons and remained in frame with V and J, and every other rearrangement counted as non-productive. CDR3 was defined by IMGT convention, running from the second conserved V-encoded cysteine to the conserved J-encoded phenylalanine. The earlier analysis of some 580 of the donors excluded any sequence lacking an unambiguous match to a single V gene segment. In an earlier analysis of almost 600 of the donors, a V segment was called functional when productive rearrangements were above 56.7%, and segregating when the standard deviation between donors exceeded 5%. A statistical classification framework was built to diagnose cytomegalovirus status from the catalog of TCR beta chain sequences. In a later analysis, V and J genes were assigned by comparing TCR nucleotide sequences against IMGT/GENE-DB human TR gene sequences. A later analysis assigned CDR3 sequences and most-parsimonious VDJ recombination scenarios with the TCRdist pipeline. In a later analysis, each TCR beta chain was defined by its CDR3 amino acid sequence together with its V-gene family, and reads without a unique V-gene family were excluded. A later analysis removed roughly 590 highly shared, low-generation-probability nucleotide sequences to deal with suspected cross-contamination and a sequencing artifact. A later analysis calculated a clonal expansion index for each public chain from normalized within-repertoire ranks of inferred template counts. A later analysis computed generation probabilities with a VDJ recombination model fitted to out-of-frame rearrangements, and checked the results against IGoR. In a later analysis, hypergeometric tests were used to score TCR-TCR, TCR-HLA and TCR-CMV co-occurrence, with a repertoire-size bias correction applied to TCR pairs. A later analysis estimated false discovery rates by permuting HLA or CMV assignments 20 times. A later analysis grouped co-occurring TCRs with DBSCAN, adding TCRdist sequence similarity when clustering within HLA-allele-positive subsets. Repertoires with fewer than 30,000 or more than 120,000 public chains, plus five repertoires with anomalous nucleotide sharing, were excluded from co-occurrence clustering. This immuneACCESS table, as held by TCRdb, lists in-frame sequences with V and J called but not all clones. Of the missing ones, under half trace to an unresolved V gene in checked studies; the others have no known cause. Clone size and the V and J calls come from that table; the DNA yielded D and trimming. For this sample the table gives around 150,000 clones, of which around 60% were detected only once. The ten largest clones take up roughly 6.4% of the sample.

Material for sequencing was PBMCs. This chain joins TRBV7-3 to TRBJ2-1; the D gene is possibly TRBD2, with 6 bases matching. The receptor was derived from a woman aged 55-70 years in good health and CMV-seropositive. The DNA reads TGTGCCCCTGGGGGAGGAGGCTACAATGAGCAGTTCTTC. It codes for CAPGGGGYNEQFF.